Presented here are 4 T cell receptor beta chains from one specimen sequenced in a study of identifying expanded T cells in peripheral blood. Assay: immunoSEQ multiplex PCR; the TCRdb copy retains only in-frame clones and omits some. The table shows around 78,000 clones, with approximately 85% occurring only once. The specimen was blood. The receptors here all came from a person between 18 and 70 years old in good health.

In this sample, this clone turned up once. The rearrangement uses TRBV19 and TRBJ2-6; the D gene is possibly TRBD2 (5 bases). CDR1 is LNHDA and CDR2 is SQIVND in the germline V gene (reference sequence). The CDR3 is made up of 16 amino acids. V shed 4 bases and J shed 2 bases, with 12 bases lying between them. CDR3 nucleotide sequence: TGTGCCAGTAGTACCGGGATTTTGCCTGGGGCCAACGTCCTGACTTTC. It is translated as CASSTGILPGANVLTF.

This clone was recorded a few times. This sequence joins TRBV7-2 and TRBJ2-3, with TRBD2 matching over 11 bases. The germline gives CDR1 SGHTA, CDR2 FQGNSA. V lost 5 bases, J lost 5 bases, and 12 bases stayed unmatched. The CDR3 is 17 amino acids. DNA of the CDR3: TGTGCCAGCAGCCCAACCCTCCTAGCGGGAGGTGTAGATACGCAGTATTTT. It yields the protein CASSPTLLAGGVDTQYF.

A few counts support this clone. This sequence joins TRBV6-7 and TRBJ1-4, with unresolved D. TRBV6-7 is known as an ORF, though its function is uncertain. V lost 11 bases to trimming and J lost 0 bases, with 22 bases between them. The CDR3 has 17 amino acids. Written as DNA, the CDR3 is TGTGCCCGCCAACTGACGGGCAAGTCTGCAACTAATGAAAAACTGTTTTTT. This codes for CARQLTGKSATNEKLFF.

In DNA form, the CDR3 reads TGTGCCAGCAGTTACGGGGGGTTCGCGAACACCGGGGAGCTGTTTTTT. Translation: CASSYGGFANTGELFF. V usage is TRBV6-6 and J usage is TRBJ2-2; D perhaps matches TRBD2 (6 bases). The CDR3 consists of 16 residues. The V end lost 2 bases, the J end lost 0 bases, and 10 bases lay between the germline ends. Per germline, CDR1 MNHNY and CDR2 SVGAGI (reference sequence).